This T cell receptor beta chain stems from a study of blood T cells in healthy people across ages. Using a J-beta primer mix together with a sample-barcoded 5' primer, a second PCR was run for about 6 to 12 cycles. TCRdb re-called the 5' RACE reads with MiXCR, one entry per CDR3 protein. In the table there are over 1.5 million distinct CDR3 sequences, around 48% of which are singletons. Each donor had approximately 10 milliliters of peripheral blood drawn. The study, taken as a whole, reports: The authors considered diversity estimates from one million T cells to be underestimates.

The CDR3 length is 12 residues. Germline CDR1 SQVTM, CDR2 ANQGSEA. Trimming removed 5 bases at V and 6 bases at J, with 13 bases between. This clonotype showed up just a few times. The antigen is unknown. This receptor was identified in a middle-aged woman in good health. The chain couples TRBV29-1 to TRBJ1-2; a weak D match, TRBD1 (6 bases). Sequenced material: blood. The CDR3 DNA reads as TGCAGCGTTTTAGCAGGGGCAGATGGCTACACCTTC. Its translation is CSVLAGADGYTF.